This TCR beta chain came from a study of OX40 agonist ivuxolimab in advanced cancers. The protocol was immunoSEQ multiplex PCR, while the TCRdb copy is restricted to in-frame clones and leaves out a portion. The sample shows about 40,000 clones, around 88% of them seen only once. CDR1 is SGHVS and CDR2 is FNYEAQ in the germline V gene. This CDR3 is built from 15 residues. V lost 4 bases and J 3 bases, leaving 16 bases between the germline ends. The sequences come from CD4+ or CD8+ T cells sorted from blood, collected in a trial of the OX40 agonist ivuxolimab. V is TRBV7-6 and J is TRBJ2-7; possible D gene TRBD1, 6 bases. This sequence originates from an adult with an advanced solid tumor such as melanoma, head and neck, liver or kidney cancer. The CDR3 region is CASSSYRDFRYEQYF. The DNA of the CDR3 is TGTGCCAGCAGCTCGTACAGGGATTTCCGCTACGAGCAGTACTTC. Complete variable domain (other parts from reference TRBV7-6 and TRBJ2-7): GAGVSQSPRYKVTKRGQDVALRCDPISGHVSLYWYRQALGQGPEFLTYFNYEAQQDKSGLPNDRFSAERPEGSISTLTIQRTEQRDSAMYRCASSSYRDFRYEQYFGPGTRLTVT.